This T cell receptor (beta chain) was observed in a study of molecular identifiers for immune sequencing clone quantification. The CDR3 covers 16 residues. Germline V gene sequence: CDR1 SGDLS, CDR2 YYNGEE. One entry per CDR3 protein results from TCRdb running MiXCR on the PCR reads. The sample lists about 320,000 distinct CDR3 sequences, over 20% seen once, with 0.7% to 0.9% in the top ten. As for this clonotype: This may come from a read error, since a much larger clone is one base off.

The chain joins TRBV9 to TRBJ2-2; TRBD2 might be the D (7 bases). Input material: naive CD8+ T cells from blood, with Jurkat cell RNA spiked in. Documented subset: FACS-sorted CD8+CD4-CCR7+CD45RA+ naive T cells. The receptor comes from a human donor in good health. Some libraries in this study had Jurkat cell RNA spiked in. CDR3 nucleotide sequence: TGTGCCAGCAGCCCCCTAAGGGGGGGGGGATCCGGGGGGCTGTTTTTT. This translates into CASSPLRGGGSGGLFF.